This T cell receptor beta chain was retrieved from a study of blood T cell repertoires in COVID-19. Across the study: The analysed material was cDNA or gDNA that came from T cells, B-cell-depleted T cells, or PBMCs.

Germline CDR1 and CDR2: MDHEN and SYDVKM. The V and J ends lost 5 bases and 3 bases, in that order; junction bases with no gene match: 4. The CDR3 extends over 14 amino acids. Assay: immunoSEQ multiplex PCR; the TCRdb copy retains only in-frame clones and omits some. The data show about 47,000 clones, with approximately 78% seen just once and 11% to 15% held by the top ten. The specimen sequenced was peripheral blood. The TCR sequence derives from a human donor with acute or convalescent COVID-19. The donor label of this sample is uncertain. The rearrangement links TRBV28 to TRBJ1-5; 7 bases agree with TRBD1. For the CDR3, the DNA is TGTGCCAGCAGTGAGGGACAGCTCAATCAGCCCCAGCATTTT. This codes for CASSEGQLNQPQHF.